This paragraph reports one T cell receptor (beta chain). No antigen is known for it. The sample belongs to a study of T cells in tuberculosis. Overall study results and limits: Active tuberculosis patients had shorter CDR3-alpha; the beta difference was nonsignificant.

Trimming pared 2 bases from V and 8 bases from J, leaving 18 bases between. This CDR3 is 15 amino acids long. CDR1 MNHEY and CDR2 SMNVEV come from the germline V gene (reference sequence). Using immunoSEQ multiplex PCR, the repertoire was profiled, and TCRdb retains in-frame clones only, with some absent. The data contain 45,000 or so clones, nearly 95% of them singletons. The TCR was taken from a donor aged 10-29 years with latent tuberculosis or without tuberculosis infection. The sequenced sample consisted of PBMCs. V gene TRBV27 combines with J gene TRBJ1-2; D unclear. CDR3 coding DNA: TGTGCCAGCAGTTTAAGGGAGGGAGGAATAGGCGGCTACACCTTC. Its protein is CASSLREGGIGGYTF.